The rows below give T cell receptor beta chains drawn from one sample of a study of blood T cell repertoires in COVID-19. Method: immunoSEQ multiplex PCR; TCRdb's copy keeps in-frame clones and lacks some. The data hold 55,000 to 70,000 clones, with roughly 87% observed a single time. Sequenced input: peripheral blood. The receptors originated from a woman younger than 35 with acute or convalescent COVID-19. Each CDR3 is given with its conserved first and last residue. D genes are given only for firm matches. The listing skips clone size in some rows; elsewhere it reads once, few, many or a size class.

clone size	V gene	D gene	J gene	CDR3 DNA	CDR3 protein
.	TRBV7-2	TRBD1	TRBJ1-2	TGTGCCAGCAGCCCAAAGAAGACAGGGAATGGCTACACCTTC	CASSPKKTGNGYTF
medium-sized	TRBV28	.	TRBJ1-1	TGTGCCAGCAGCCCCGGGCCCTACGGGGACACTGAAGCTTTCTTT	CASSPGPYGDTEAFF
.	TRBV3-1/TRBV3-2	TRBD2	TRBJ2-5	TGTGCCAGCAGCCCCCTAGCGGGTACCCAAGAGACCCAGTACTTC	CASSPLAGTQETQYF
.	TRBV12-3/TRBV12-4	TRBD1	TRBJ1-2	TGTGCCAGCAGCCCAGGGGGCGGCTATGGCTACACCTTC	CASSPGGGYGYTF
.	TRBV5-5	TRBD1	TRBJ1-2	TGTGCCAGCAGCTTCCGGACAGGGGATATCTATGGCTACACCTTC	CASSFRTGDIYGYTF
.	TRBV6-5	TRBD1	TRBJ1-1	TGTGCCAGCAGAAACAGGGGAAACACTGAAGCTTTCTTT	CASRNRGNTEAFF
once	TRBV13	.	TRBJ1-1	TGTGCCAGCAGCTCTTCGCTAGGTGTAGCTTTCTTT	CASSSSLGVAFF
.	TRBV5-1	.	TRBJ1-2	TGCGCCAGCAGCTTAGAGGCCAACTATGGCTACACCTTC	CASSLEANYGYTF
.	TRBV5-1	TRBD2	TRBJ2-1	TGCGCCAGCAGCTTGGCTAGCGGGAGGGCCGGAAATGAGCAGTTCTTC	CASSLASGRAGNEQFF
.	TRBV6-1	.	TRBJ2-2	TGTGCCAGCAGTGATCGGGAAGGCACCGGGGAGCTGTTTTTT	CASSDREGTGELFF
.	TRBV18	TRBD1	TRBJ2-5	TGTGCCAGCTCACCAATCGGGACAGACAAAGAGACCCAGTACTTC	CASSPIGTDKETQYF
.	TRBV7-9	TRBD1	TRBJ1-1	TGTGCCAGCAGCTTAGTCAGGGGGACAGGGCCTTCGATGATGACTGAAGCTTTCTTT	CASSLVRGTGPSMMTEAFF
few	TRBV19	TRBD1	TRBJ1-3	TGTGCCAGTAGTACCGCGGGACAGGGGATGTCCTCTGGAAACACCATATATTTT	CASSTAGQGMSSGNTIYF
.	TRBV12-5	.	TRBJ1-3	TGTGCTAGTGGTTTGTATTCTGGAAACACCATATATTTT	CASGLYSGNTIYF
.	TRBV19	.	TRBJ1-5	TGTGCCAGTAGTATAGGCGGGGGGGCTCCTCAGCCCCAGCATTTT	CASSIGGGAPQPQHF
.	TRBV6-2/TRBV6-3	.	TRBJ2-1	TGTGCCAGCAGTTACCCCGAGGACCGTGAGGGCATTAGGAATGAGCAGTTCTTC	CASSYPEDREGIRNEQFF
.	TRBV28	TRBD1	TRBJ1-5	TGTGCCAGCAGTTTAACAGGGGATCAGCCCCAGCATTTT	CASSLTGDQPQHF
.	TRBV11-2	.	TRBJ2-3	TGTGCCAGCAGCTTTAGCGGACTAAGCACAGATACGCAGTATTTT	CASSFSGLSTDTQYF
few	TRBV6-2/TRBV6-3	.	TRBJ2-7	TGTGCCAGCAGTTTCAACAGGGTAGGCTACGAGCAGTACTTC	CASSFNRVGYEQYF
.	TRBV9	.	TRBJ2-7	TGTGCCAGCAGCGTAGGGGGGCACGAGCAGTACTTC	CASSVGGHEQYF
.	TRBV27	.	TRBJ2-7	TGTGCCAGCTCGAAGCAGGGGCCAACCTACGAGCAGTACTTC	CASSKQGPTYEQYF
.	TRBV4-2	TRBD2	TRBJ2-2	TGTGCCAGCAGCCAAGTGGGACGGGAGGGGAACACCGGGGAGCTGTTTTTT	CASSQVGREGNTGELFF
few	TRBV2	.	TRBJ1-5	TGTGCCAGCAGTGAACAGTATAGCAATCAGCCCCAGCATTTT	CASSEQYSNQPQHF
.	TRBV6-1	.	TRBJ2-6	TGTGCCAGCAGTGACGGGACACTACTATCCCCTGGGGCCAACGTCCTGACTTTC	CASSDGTLLSPGANVLTF
.	TRBV1	.	TRBJ2-2	TGCACCATTCGGACTAGCGGGAGAACCGGGGAGCTGTTTTTT	CTIRTSGRTGELFF
.	TRBV4-1	.	TRBJ2-3	TGCGCCAGCAGCCAAGGGGCGGGCGGGGAAGGAACAGATACGCAGTATTTT	CASSQGAGGEGTDTQYF
.	TRBV19	TRBD2	TRBJ2-7	TGTGCCAGTAGTATAGGGCTAGCGGACTACGAGCAGTACTTC	CASSIGLADYEQYF
.	TRBV7-9	.	TRBJ1-2	TGTGCCAGCAGCTTATATACAGGGCCGTACACCTTC	CASSLYTGPYTF
.	TRBV5-6	.	TRBJ2-5	TGTGCCAGCAGCTTGGTGGGGGCAGGTGAGACCCAGTACTTC	CASSLVGAGETQYF
.	TRBV6-5	.	TRBJ1-3	TGTGCCAGCCTCCAGTTAGACAGGTCTGGAAACACCATATATTTT	CASLQLDRSGNTIYF
.	TRBV6-5	.	TRBJ2-7	TGTGCCAGCAGGAGTGAACAGGCGTACGAGCAGTACTTC	CASRSEQAYEQYF
few	TRBV13	TRBD2	TRBJ2-5	TGTGCCAGCAGACTTAAGGGAGGGGAGACCCAGTACTTC	CASRLKGGETQYF
.	TRBV7-8	TRBD1	TRBJ2-5	TGTGCCAGCAGCCCCGGGACAGCCCCCCAAGAGACCCAGTACTTC	CASSPGTAPQETQYF
once	TRBV7-9	.	TRBJ2-7	TGTGCCAGCAGGATGGACAGTCTCGACGAGCAGTACTTC	CASRMDSLDEQYF
.	TRBV30	TRBD1	TRBJ2-5	TGTGCCTGGAGTGGAGGACAGGGGGCTGCGTATCAAGAGACCCAGTACTTC	CAWSGGQGAAYQETQYF
.	TRBV5-6	TRBD1	TRBJ1-2	TGTGCCAGCAGCCGTCCGGGACAGACTCCTAACTATGGCTACACCTTC	CASSRPGQTPNYGYTF
.	TRBV2	.	TRBJ1-1	TGTGCCAGCATCAGGGGCACTGAAGCTTTCTTT	CASIRGTEAFF
.	TRBV5-5	.	TRBJ1-4	TGTGCCTCGGGGGGGCTCCTGGCGGAAAAACTGTTTTTT	CASGGLLAEKLFF
.	TRBV7-8	TRBD2	TRBJ2-1	TGTGCCAGCAGCCCGGGACTAGCTTTCGGCAATGAGCAGTTCTTC	CASSPGLAFGNEQFF
.	TRBV28	TRBD1	TRBJ1-5	TGTGCCAGCAGGAATACAGGGGGGGGCGATCAGCCCCAGCATTTT	CASRNTGGGDQPQHF
.	TRBV5-4	TRBD2	TRBJ2-1	TGTGCCAGCAGCTTAGGGACTAGCGGATACAATGAGCAGTTCTTC	CASSLGTSGYNEQFF